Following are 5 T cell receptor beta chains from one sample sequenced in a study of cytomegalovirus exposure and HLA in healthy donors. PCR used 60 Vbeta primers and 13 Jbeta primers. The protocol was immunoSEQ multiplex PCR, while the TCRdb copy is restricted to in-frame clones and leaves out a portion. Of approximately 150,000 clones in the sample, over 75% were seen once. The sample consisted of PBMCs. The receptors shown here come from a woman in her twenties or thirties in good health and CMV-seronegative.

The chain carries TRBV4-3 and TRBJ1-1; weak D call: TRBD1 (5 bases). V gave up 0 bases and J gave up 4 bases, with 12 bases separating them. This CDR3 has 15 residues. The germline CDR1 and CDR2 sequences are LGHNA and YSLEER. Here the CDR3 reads CASSQDLVRATEAFF. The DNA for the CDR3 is TGCGCCAGCAGCCAAGATCTTGTCAGGGCCACTGAAGCTTTCTTT.

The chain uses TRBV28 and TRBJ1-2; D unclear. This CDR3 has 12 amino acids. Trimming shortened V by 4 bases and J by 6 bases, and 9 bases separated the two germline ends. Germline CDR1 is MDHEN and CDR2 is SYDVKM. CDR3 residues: CASSSFPDGYTF. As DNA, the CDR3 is TGTGCCAGCAGTTCGTTTCCCGATGGCTACACCTTC.

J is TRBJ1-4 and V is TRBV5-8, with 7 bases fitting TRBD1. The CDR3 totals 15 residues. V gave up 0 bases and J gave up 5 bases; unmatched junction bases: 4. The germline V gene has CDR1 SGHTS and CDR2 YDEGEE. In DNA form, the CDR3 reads TGTGCCAGCAGCTTGGAGGGACAGAAGAATGAAAAACTGTTTTTT. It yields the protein CASSLEGQKNEKLFF.

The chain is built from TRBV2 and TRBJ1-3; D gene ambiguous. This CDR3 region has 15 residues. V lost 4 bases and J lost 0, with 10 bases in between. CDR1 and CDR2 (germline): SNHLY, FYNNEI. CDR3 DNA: TGTGCCAGCAGTGTTTACCGGAGCTCTGGAAACACCATATATTTT. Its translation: CASSVYRSSGNTIYF.

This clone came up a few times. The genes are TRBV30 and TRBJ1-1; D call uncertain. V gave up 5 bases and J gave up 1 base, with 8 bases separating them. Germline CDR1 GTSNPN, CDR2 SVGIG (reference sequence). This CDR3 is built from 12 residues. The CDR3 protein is CAWEQRNTEAFF. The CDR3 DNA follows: TGTGCCTGGGAACAGAGGAACACTGAAGCTTTCTTT. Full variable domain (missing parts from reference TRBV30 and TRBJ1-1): SQTIHQWPATLVQPVGSPLSLECTVEGTSNPNLYWYRQAAGRGLQLLFYSVGIGQISSEVPQNLSASRPQDRQFILSSKKLLLSDSGFYLCAWEQRNTEAFFGQGTRLTVV.